These 9 T cell receptor beta chains share one sample of origin, sequenced in a study of early T cells in non-severe SARS-CoV-2 infection. TCRdb independently ran MiXCR on the 5' RACE reads; one entry per CDR3 protein. Here the sample spans fewer than 65,000 distinct CDR3 sequences, around 8.6% being singletons. The sample consisted of whole blood, taken at baseline. These receptor sequences come from an adult who was a healthcare worker with PCR-confirmed SARS-CoV-2 infection or an uninfected control (not recorded which).

This clonotype appeared many times. The chain uses TRBV11-2 and TRBJ1-1, with TRBD1 as a possible D gene (6 bases). With 6 bases removed from V and 6 bases from J, the gap between germline ends came to 23 bases. This CDR3 has 16 residues. Germline V lookup: CDR1 SGHAT, CDR2 FQNNGV. CDR3 amino acids: CASRPMGGGAGPEAFF. As DNA, the CDR3 is TGTGCCAGCAGGCCGATGGGGGGCGGCGCGGGACCTGAAGCTTTCTTT. Full variable domain (missing parts from reference TRBV11-2 and TRBJ1-1): EAGVAQSPRYKIIEKRQSVAFWCNPISGHATLYWYQQILGQGPKLLIQFQNNGVVDDSQLPKDRFSAERLKGVDSTLKIQPAKLEDSAVYLCASRPMGGGAGPEAFFGQGTRLTVV.

This clonotype has just a few counts. V usage is TRBV6-5 and J usage is TRBJ2-7; TRBD2 is a possible D gene (5 bases). Germline values: CDR1 MNHEY, CDR2 SVGAGI. Trimming took off 6 bases at V and 5 bases at J, with 14 bases between the two ends. CDR3 size: 13 residues. This chain's CDR3 is CASSPGLGDEQYF. Here the CDR3 DNA reads TGTGCCAGCAGCCCCGGACTGGGTGACGAGCAGTACTTC.

This clonotype was seen many times. The chain is built from TRBV30 and TRBJ2-5; 7 bases align to TRBD1. Unmatched junction bases numbered 4, after V lost 3 bases and J lost 6 bases. The CDR3 spans 12 residues. Per germline, CDR1 GTSNPN and CDR2 SVGIG (reference sequence). The CDR3 here is CAWRTGAQTQYF. CDR3 DNA sequence: TGTGCCTGGAGAACAGGGGCGCAGACCCAGTACTTC.

The chain recombines TRBV20-1 with TRBJ2-2, with D perhaps TRBD2 (6 bases). Germline CDR1 and CDR2: DFQATT and SNEGSKA (reference sequence). Trimming stripped 1 base from V and 7 bases from J, with 16 bases between. This CDR3 comprises 15 residues. CDR3 nucleotide sequence: TGCAGTGCTAGAGTCGCGGGATCCCGTAGCGGGGAGCTGTTTTTT. Translation: CSARVAGSRSGELFF.

The chain couples TRBV20-1 to TRBJ2-5; 7 nucleotides agree with TRBD1. J lost 5 bases, V lost 4 bases, and 7 bases had no gene match. This CDR3 spans 13 amino acids. Germline V CDR1 and CDR2: DFQATT, SNEGSKA (reference sequence). Here the CDR3 reads CSANRGQEETQYF. CDR3 nucleotides: TGCAGTGCTAACAGGGGCCAAGAGGAGACCCAGTACTTC.

The V call is TRBV30, the J call TRBJ1-4; the D gene is possibly TRBD1 (6 bases). CDR3 length: 15 amino acids. V was pared by 1 base and J by 3 bases, with 12 bases between. Germline CDR1 reads GTSNPN; CDR2 reads SVGIG (reference sequence). The CDR3 here is CAWSANRAANEKLFF. The CDR3 coding sequence is TGTGCCTGGAGTGCAAACAGGGCGGCTAATGAAAAACTGTTTTTT.

The chain links TRBV29-1 to TRBJ2-1; D is ambiguous. This CDR3 region has 11 residues. Trimming took off 3 bases at V and 1 base at J, with 1 base between the two ends. Germline V CDR1 and CDR2: SQVTM, ANQGSEA. CDR3 protein: CSVESYNEQFF. The DNA of the CDR3 is TGCAGCGTTGAGTCCTACAATGAGCAGTTCTTC.

The chain joins TRBV5-5 to TRBJ2-7, with 7 bases identical to TRBD1. The V gene end was trimmed by 2 bases and the J gene end by 2 bases; junction bases not matched to a gene: 1. This CDR3 contains 13 residues. The V gene's germline CDR1 is SGHKS and CDR2 YYEKEE (reference sequence). The chain's CDR3 is CASSLQGPYEQYF. The CDR3 bases are TGTGCCAGCAGCTTACAGGGGCCCTACGAGCAGTACTTC.

This clonotype was picked up many times. This chain joins TRBV3-1 and TRBJ2-1, with a tentative D call TRBD1 (5 bases). Trimming stripped 4 bases from V and 11 bases from J, with 12 bases between. Germline V gene data show CDR1 as LGHDT and CDR2 as YNNKEL (reference sequence). This CDR3 has 12 residues. The CDR3 sequence: CASSPGPSKQFF. The DNA of the CDR3 is TGTGCCAGCAGCCCAGGGCCCTCCAAGCAGTTCTTC.